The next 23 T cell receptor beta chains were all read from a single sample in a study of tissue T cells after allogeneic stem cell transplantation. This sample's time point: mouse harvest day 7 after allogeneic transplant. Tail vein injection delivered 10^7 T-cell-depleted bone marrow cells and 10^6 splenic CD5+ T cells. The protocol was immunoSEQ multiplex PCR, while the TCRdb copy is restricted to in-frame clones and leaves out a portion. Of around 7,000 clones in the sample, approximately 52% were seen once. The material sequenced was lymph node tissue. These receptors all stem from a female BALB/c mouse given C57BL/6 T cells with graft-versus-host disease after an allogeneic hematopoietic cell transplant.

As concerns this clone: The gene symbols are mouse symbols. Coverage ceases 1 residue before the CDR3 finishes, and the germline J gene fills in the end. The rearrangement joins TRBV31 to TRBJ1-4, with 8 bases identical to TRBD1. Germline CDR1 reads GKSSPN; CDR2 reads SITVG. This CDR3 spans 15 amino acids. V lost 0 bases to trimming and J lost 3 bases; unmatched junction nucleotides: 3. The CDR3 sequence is CAWSLMTGANERLFF. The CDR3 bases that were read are TGTGCCTGGAGTCTAATGACAGGGGCCAACGAAAGATTATTT.

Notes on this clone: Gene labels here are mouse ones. The CDR3 bases that were read are TGTGCCAGCTCGAACAGGGGAGGAAATTCGCCCCTCTAC. This translates into CASSNRGGNSPLY. The CDR3, in full, reads CASSNRGGNSPLYF. This chain joins TRBV12-2 and TRBJ1-6; 7 nucleotides line up with TRBD1. The DNA ends 1 residue before the CDR3 does, and the rest of the CDR3 is filled in from the germline J gene. TRBJ1-6 is given ORF status, its function remaining uncertain. The CDR3 consists of 14 residues. Germline V gene data show CDR1 as SGHLS and CDR2 as HYDKME. Trimming took 4 bases from V and 7 from J; bases not matched to a gene: 6.

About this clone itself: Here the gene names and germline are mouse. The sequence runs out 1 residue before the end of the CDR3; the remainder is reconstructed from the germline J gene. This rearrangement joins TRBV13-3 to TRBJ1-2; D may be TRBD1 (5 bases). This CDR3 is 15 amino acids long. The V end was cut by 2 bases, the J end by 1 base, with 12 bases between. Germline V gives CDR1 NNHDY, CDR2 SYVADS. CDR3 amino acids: CASSDEGRENSDYTF. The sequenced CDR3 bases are TGTGCCAGCAGTGACGAGGGGAGGGAAAACTCCGACTACACC.

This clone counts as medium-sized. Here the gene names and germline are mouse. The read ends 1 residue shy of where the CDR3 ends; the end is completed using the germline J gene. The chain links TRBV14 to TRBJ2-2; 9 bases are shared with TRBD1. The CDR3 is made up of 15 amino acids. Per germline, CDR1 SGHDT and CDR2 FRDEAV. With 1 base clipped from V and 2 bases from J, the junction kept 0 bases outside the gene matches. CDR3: CASSFGTGNTGQLYF. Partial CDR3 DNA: TGTGCCAGCAGTTTCGGGACAGGGAACACCGGGCAGCTCTAC.

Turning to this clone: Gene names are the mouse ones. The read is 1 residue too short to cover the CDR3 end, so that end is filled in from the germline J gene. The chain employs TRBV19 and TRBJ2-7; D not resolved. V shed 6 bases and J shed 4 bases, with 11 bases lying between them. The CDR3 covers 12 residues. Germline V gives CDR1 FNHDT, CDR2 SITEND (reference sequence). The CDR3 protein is CASTQTQYEQYF. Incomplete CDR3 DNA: TGTGCCAGCACCCAAACACAATATGAACAGTAC.

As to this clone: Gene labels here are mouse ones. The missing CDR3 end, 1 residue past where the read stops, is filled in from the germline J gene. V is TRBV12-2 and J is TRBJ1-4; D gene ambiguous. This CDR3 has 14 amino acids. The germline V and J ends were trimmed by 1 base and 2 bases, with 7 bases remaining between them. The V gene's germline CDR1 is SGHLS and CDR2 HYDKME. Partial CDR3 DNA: TGTGCCAGCTCTCTAGACACATCCAACGAAAGATTATTT. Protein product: CASSLDTSNERLF. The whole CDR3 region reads CASSLDTSNERLFF.

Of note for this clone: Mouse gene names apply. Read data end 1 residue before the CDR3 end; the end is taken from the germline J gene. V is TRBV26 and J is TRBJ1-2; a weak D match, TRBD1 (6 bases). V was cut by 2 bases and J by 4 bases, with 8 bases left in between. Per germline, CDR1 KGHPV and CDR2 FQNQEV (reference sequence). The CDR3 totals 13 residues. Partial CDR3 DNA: TGTGCCAGCAGTCTGAGGGGGGCCTCCGACTACACC. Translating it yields CASSLRGASDYT. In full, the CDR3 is CASSLRGASDYTF.

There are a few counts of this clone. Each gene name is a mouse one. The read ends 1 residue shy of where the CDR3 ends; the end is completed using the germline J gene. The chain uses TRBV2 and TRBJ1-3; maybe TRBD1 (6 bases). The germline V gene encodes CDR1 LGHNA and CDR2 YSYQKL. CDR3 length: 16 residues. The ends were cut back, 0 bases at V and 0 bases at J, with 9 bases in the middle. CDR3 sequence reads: CASSQERTVSGNTLYF. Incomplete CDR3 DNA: TGTGCCAGCAGCCAAGAGAGGACAGTTTCTGGAAATACGCTCTAT. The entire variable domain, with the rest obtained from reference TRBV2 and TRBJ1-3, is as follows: DPKIIQKPKYLVAVTGSEKILICEQYLGHNAMYWYRQSAKKPLEFMFSYSYQKLMDNQTASSRFQPQSSKKNHLDLQITALKPDDSATYFCASSQERTVSGNTLYFGEGSRLIVV.

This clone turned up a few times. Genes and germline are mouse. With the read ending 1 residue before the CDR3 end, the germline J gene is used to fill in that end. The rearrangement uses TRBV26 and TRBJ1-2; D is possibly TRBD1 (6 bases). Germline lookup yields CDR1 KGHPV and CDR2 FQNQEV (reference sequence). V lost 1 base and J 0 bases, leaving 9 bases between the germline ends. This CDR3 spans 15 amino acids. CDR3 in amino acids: CASSLLGHPNSDYTF. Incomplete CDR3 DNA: TGTGCCAGCAGTCTGTTGGGACACCCAAACTCCGACTACACC.

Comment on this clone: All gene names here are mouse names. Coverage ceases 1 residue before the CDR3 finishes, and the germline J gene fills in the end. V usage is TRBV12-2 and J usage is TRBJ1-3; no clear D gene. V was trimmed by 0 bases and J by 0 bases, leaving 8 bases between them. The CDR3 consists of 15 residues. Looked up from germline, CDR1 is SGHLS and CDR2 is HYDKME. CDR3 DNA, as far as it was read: TGTGCCAGCTCTCTCGACGGTTATTCTGGAAATACGCTCTAT. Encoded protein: CASSLDGYSGNTLY. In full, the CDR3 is CASSLDGYSGNTLYF.

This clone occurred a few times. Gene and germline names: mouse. CDR3 DNA (partial): TGTGCCAGCTCTCTCGACGGGGGGCCCAACGAAAGATTATTT. It specifies CASSLDGGPNERLF. The CDR3 as a whole reads CASSLDGGPNERLFF. The chain recombines TRBV12-1 with TRBJ1-4, with D possibly TRBD1 on 6 matching bases. Read data end 1 residue before the CDR3 end; the end is taken from the germline J gene. CDR3 length: 15 amino acids. Trimming shortened V by 0 bases and J by 3 bases, and 10 bases separated the two germline ends. From germline, CDR1 is SGHSN and CDR2 HYEKVE.

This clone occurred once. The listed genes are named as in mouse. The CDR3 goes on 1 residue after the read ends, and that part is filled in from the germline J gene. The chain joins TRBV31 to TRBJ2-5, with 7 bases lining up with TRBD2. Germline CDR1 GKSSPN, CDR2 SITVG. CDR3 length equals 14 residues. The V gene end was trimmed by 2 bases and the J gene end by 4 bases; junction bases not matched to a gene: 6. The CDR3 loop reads CAWSSRGGEDTQYF. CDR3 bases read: TGTGCCTGGAGTTCCCGGGGGGGGGAAGACACCCAGTAC.

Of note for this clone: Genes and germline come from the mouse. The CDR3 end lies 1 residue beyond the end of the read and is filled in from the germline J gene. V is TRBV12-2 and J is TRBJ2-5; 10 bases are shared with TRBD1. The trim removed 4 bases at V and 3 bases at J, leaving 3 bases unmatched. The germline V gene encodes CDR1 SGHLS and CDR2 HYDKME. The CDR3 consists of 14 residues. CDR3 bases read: TGTGCCAGCTCCCCGGGACAGGGGCAAGACACCCAGTAC. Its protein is CASSPGQGQDTQY. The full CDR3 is CASSPGQGQDTQYF. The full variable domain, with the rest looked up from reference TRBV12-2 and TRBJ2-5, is NSGVVQSPRYIIKGKGERSILKCIPISGHLSVAWYQQTQGQELKFFIQHYDKMERDKGNLPSRFSVQQFDDYHSEMNMSALELEDSAVYFCASSPGQGQDTQYFGPGTRLLVL.

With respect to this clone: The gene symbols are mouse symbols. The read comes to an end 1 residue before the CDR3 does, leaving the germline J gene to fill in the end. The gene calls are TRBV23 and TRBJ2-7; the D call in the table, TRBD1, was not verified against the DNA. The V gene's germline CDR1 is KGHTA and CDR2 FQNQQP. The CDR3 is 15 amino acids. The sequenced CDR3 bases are TGCTCCAGCAGTCAAACTCCGGGACAGGGGTATGAACAGTAC. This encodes CSSSQTPGQGYEQY. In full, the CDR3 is CSSSQTPGQGYEQYF.

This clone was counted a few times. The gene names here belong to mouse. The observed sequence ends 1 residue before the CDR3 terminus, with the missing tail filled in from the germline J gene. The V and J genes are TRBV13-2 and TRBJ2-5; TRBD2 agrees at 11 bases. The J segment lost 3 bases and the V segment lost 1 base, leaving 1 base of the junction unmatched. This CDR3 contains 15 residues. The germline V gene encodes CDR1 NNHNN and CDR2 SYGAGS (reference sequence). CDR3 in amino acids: CASGDRLGGQDTQYF. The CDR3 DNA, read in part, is TGTGCCAGCGGTGATCGACTGGGGGGGCAAGACACCCAGTAC.

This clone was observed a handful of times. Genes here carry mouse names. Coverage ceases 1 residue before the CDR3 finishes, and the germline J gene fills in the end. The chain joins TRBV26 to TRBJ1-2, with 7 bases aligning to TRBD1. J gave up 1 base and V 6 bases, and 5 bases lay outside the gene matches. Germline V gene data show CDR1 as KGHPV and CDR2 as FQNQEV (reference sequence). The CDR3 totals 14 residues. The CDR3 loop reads CASSLNRGNSDYTF. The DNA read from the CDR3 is TGTGCCAGCAGCCTTAACAGGGGAAACTCCGACTACACC. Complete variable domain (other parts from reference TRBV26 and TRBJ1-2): NSKVIQTPRYLVKGQGQKAKMRCIPEKGHPVVFWYQQNKNNEFKFLINFQNQEVLQQIDMTEKRFSAECPSNSPCSLEIQSSEAGDSALYLCASSLNRGNSDYTFGSGTRLLVI.

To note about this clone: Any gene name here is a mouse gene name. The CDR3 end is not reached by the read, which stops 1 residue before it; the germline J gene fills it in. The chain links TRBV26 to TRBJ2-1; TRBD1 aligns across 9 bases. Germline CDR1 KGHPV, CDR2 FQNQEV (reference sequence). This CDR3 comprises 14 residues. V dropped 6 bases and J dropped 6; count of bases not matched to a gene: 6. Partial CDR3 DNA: TGTGCCAGCAGCCGGGACAGGGCTGGTGCTGAGCAGTTC. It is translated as CASSRDRAGAEQF. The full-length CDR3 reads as CASSRDRAGAEQFF.

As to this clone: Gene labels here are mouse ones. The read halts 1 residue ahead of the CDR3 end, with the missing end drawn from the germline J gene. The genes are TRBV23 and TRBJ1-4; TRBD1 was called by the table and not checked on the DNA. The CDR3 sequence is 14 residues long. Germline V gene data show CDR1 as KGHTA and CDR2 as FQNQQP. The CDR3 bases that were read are TGCTCCAGCAGTCAGACAGTTTCCAACGAAAGATTATTT. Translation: CSSSQTVSNERLF. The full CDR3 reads CSSSQTVSNERLFF.

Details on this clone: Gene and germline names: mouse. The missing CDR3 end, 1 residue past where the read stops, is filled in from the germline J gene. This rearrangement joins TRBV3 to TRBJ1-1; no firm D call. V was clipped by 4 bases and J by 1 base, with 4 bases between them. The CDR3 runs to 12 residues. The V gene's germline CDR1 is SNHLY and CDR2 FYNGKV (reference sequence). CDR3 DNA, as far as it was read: TGTGCCAGCAGCTATCAAAACACAGAAGTCTTC. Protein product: CASSYQNTEVF. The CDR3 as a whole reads CASSYQNTEVFF.

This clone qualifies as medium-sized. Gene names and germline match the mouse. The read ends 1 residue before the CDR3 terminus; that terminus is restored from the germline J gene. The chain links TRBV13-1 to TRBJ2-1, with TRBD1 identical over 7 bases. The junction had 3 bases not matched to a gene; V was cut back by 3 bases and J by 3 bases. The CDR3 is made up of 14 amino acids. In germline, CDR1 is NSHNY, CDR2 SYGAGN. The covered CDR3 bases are TGTGCCAGCAGTGGGGACAGCCTCTATGCTGAGCAGTTC. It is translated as CASSGDSLYAEQF. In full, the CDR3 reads CASSGDSLYAEQFF.

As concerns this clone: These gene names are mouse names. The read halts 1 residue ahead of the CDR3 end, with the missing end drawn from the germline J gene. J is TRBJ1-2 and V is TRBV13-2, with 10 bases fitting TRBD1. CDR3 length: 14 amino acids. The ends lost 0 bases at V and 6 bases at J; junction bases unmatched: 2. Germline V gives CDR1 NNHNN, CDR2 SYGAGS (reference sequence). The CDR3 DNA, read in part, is TGTGCCAGCGGTGATGCAGACAGGGGGCCCGACTACACC. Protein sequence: CASGDADRGPDYT. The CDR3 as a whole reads CASGDADRGPDYTF.

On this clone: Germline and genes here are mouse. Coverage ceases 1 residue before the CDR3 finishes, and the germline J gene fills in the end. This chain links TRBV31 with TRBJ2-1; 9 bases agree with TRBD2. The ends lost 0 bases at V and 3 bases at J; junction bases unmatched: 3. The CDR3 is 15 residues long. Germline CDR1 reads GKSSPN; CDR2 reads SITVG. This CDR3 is CAWSLLGGPYAEQFF. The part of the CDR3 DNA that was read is TGTGCCTGGAGTCTACTGGGGGGACCCTATGCTGAGCAGTTC.

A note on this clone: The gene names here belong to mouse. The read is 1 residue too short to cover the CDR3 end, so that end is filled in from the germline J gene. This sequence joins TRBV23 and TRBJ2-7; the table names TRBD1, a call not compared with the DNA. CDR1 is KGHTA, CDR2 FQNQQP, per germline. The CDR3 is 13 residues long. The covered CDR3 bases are TGCTCCAGCAGTCAGACAATCTCCTATGAACAGTAC. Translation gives CSSSQTISYEQY. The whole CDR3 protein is CSSSQTISYEQYF.